This T cell receptor (beta chain) originates from a study of cytomegalovirus exposure and HLA in healthy donors. The CDR3 runs to 15 residues. After removal of 4 bases from V and 5 bases from J, the junction contained 6 bases not matched to a gene. The germline gives CDR1 SGHDN, CDR2 FVKESK. Profiling relied on immunoSEQ multiplex PCR, and the TCRdb table lists in-frame clones only, not all of them. Among 130,000 to 150,000 clones listed, 84% were seen once. The sequencing input was PBMCs. This clonotype was sampled from a young woman in good health and CMV-seronegative. The chain combines TRBV14 with TRBJ1-4; TRBD1 matches at 8 bases. CDR3 in DNA: TGTGCCAGCAGCCCAGTCAGGGGGCCAAATGAAAAACTGTTTTTT. Translating it yields CASSPVRGPNEKLFF.